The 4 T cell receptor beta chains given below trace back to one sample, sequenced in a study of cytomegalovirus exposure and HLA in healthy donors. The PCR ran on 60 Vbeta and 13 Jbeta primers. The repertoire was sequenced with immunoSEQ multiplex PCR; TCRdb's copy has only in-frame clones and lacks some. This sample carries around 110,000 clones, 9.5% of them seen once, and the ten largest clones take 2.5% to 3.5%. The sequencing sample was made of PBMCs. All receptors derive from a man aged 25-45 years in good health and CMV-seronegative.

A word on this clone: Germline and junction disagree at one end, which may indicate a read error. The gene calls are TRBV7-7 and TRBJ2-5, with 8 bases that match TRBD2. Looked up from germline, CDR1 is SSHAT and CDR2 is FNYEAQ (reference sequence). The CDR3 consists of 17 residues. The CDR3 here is CASSLGRLARHHETQYF. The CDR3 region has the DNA TGTGCTAGCAGCTTAGGGCGACTAGCGAGACACCACGAGACCCAGTACTTC.

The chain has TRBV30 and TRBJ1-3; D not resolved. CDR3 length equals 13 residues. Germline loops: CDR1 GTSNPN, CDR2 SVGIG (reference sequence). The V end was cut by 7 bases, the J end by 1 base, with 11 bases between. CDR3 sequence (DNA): TGTGCCTCCGCAGAATTATCTGGAAACACCATATATTTT. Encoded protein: CASAELSGNTIYF.

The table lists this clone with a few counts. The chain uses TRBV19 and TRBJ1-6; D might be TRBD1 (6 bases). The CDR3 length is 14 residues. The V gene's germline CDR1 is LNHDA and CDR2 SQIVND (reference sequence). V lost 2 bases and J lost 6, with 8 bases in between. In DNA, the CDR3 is TGTGCCAGTAGTATAAGGACAGTTAATTCACCCCTCCACTTT. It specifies CASSIRTVNSPLHF.

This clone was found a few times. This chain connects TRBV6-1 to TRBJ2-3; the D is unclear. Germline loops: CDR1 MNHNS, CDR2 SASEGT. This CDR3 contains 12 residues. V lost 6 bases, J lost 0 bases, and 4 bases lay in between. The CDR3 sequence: CASSHSTDTQYF. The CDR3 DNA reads TGTGCCAGCAGCCATAGCACAGATACGCAGTATTTT.